These 10 T cell receptor beta chains originate from one sample sequenced in a study of T cells after yellow fever vaccination. TCRdb re-analysed the 5' RACE reads in MiXCR, keeping a single row per CDR3 protein. The sample holds approximately 610,000 distinct CDR3 sequences; around 17% are singletons and the top ten take approximately 15%. Sequencing used PBMCs, obtained about 5 days after the first yellow fever vaccination. The receptor set was obtained from a young man who received the YFV17D yellow fever vaccine.

This clonotype appeared a few times. The chain uses TRBV2 and TRBJ1-1; possible D gene TRBD1, 5 bases. Germline CDR1 is SNHLY and CDR2 is FYNNEI. CDR3 length equals 14 residues. Trimming pared 3 bases from V and 4 bases from J, leaving 12 bases between. The CDR3 DNA sequence: TGTGCCAGCAGTGAGGGGGTTGACGGCACTGAAGCTTTCTTT. This codes for CASSEGVDGTEAFF.

This clonotype was counted only a few times. V usage is TRBV5-1 and J usage is TRBJ1-4, with D possibly being TRBD1 (5 bases). This CDR3 is 16 amino acids long. V lost 5 bases and J 3 bases, leaving 17 bases between the germline ends. Germline CDR1 reads SGHRS; CDR2 reads YFSETQ. The CDR3 coding sequence is TGCGCCAGCAGTGAGGCCTGGGGGACTGCTAATGAAAAACTGTTTTTT. As protein: CASSEAWGTANEKLFF.

This clonotype appeared a few times. The chain is built from TRBV20-1 and TRBJ1-2; D is unresolved. CDR1 DFQATT and CDR2 SNEGSKA come from the germline V gene (reference sequence). V shed 0 bases and J shed 2 bases, with 16 bases lying between them. The CDR3 has 16 amino acids. CDR3 region: CSARDLVNARNYGYTF. CDR3 nucleotide sequence: TGCAGTGCTAGAGATCTGGTTAACGCCAGAAACTATGGCTACACCTTC.

The chain employs TRBV6-1 and TRBJ2-7, with D hard to call. The V gene's germline CDR1 is MNHNS and CDR2 SASEGT. There are 15 residues in the CDR3. V was clipped by 5 bases and J by 5 bases, with 19 bases between them. CDR3 nucleotide sequence: TGTGCCAGCAGTAAAAAGGGATGGGCGGTAAACGAGCAGTACTTC. Translating gives CASSKKGWAVNEQYF.

The gene calls are TRBV7-6 and TRBJ1-5; a possible D gene is TRBD1 (6 bases). Trimming removed 5 bases from V and 4 bases from J, with 18 bases in between. This CDR3 comprises 16 residues. Germline CDR1 reads SGHVS; CDR2 reads FNYEAQ. CDR3 DNA sequence: TGTGCCAGCAGCCAAGGGGGGCGTTTTACGAATCAGCCCCAGCATTTT. This gives the protein CASSQGGRFTNQPQHF.

The chain uses TRBV7-6 and TRBJ2-3, with D perhaps matching TRBD2 (6 bases). The CDR3 totals 13 residues. Per germline, CDR1 SGHVS and CDR2 FNYEAQ. V dropped 4 bases and J dropped 9 bases, with 14 bases sitting between them. CDR3 sequence (DNA): TGTGCCAGCAGCTCCCCGGGGGAAACGACGCAGTATTTT. Translation gives CASSSPGETTQYF.

The chain employs TRBV27 and TRBJ2-5, with D possibly called TRBD1 or TRBD2 (5 bases each). V was pared by 3 bases and J by 4 bases, with 12 bases between. The CDR3 length is 14 residues. Germline lookup yields CDR1 MNHEY and CDR2 SMNVEV (reference sequence). The CDR3 sequence: CASSFRVRGETQYF. The DNA of the CDR3 is TGTGCCAGCAGTTTCAGGGTGAGGGGAGAGACCCAGTACTTC.

The rearrangement uses TRBV19 and TRBJ2-7, with D tentatively TRBD1 or TRBD2 (6 bases each). Per germline, CDR1 LNHDA and CDR2 SQIVND (reference sequence). The CDR3 loop spans 17 amino acids. With 4 bases removed from V and 7 bases from J, the gap between germline ends came to 26 bases. DNA for the CDR3: TGTGCCAGTAGTACCCCGGAGGGGGGCGATATCCGTGTTGAGCAGTACTTC. Encoded protein: CASSTPEGGDIRVEQYF.

This clonotype was observed a few times. The chain uses TRBV18 and TRBJ1-6; D gene ambiguous. The germline V gene encodes CDR1 KGHSH and CDR2 LQKENI. Trimming left V 2 bases short and J 7 bases short, with 12 bases between. The CDR3 spans 15 residues. In DNA, the CDR3 is TGTGCCAGCTCACCATCCGGACTTGTGAATTCACCCCTCCACTTT. Translation: CASSPSGLVNSPLHF. Based on the CDR3 plus reference TRBV18 and TRBJ1-6, the full variable domain is NAGVMQNPRHLVRRRGQEARLRCSPMKGHSHVYWYRQLPEEGLKFMVYLQKENIIDESGMPKERFSAEFPKEGPSILRIQQVVRGDSAAYFCASSPSGLVNSPLHFGNGTRLTVT.

CDR3 nucleotides: TGTGCCAGCAGTGCCGATAGGGACTATGGCTACACCTTC. Its protein is CASSADRDYGYTF. V and J are TRBV25-1 and TRBJ1-2; D ambiguous. V was shortened by 4 bases and J by 3 bases, with 9 bases between the two germline ends. CDR1 and CDR2 from the germline V gene are MGHDK and SYGVNS. This CDR3 comprises 13 residues.